The clone carrying this T cell receptor beta chain was observed a handful of times. The target antigen is unknown. Mouse gene names and germline throughout. The sequence runs out 1 residue before the end of the CDR3; the remainder is reconstructed from the germline J gene. These data come from a study of tissue T cells after allogeneic stem cell transplantation. The study, taken as a whole, reports: Sampling depth was limited, and the cohort was small and clinically varied. Motif-based clustering found tissue-specific repertoire signatures shared across patients, though few clones were shared.

Germline values: CDR1 KGHPV, CDR2 FQNQEV (reference sequence). Trimming cost V 3 bases and J 6 bases; bases outside gene matches: 5. This CDR3 is built from 14 residues. Only in-frame clones appear in the TCRdb table, and some are missing; sequencing was by immunoSEQ multiplex PCR. The sample comprises over 40,000 clones, about 73% of which are singletons, and approximately 0.59% rests with the top ten. The TCR originated in a pool of C57BL/6 mice in good health. The chain links TRBV26 to TRBJ2-7; TRBD1 agrees at 10 bases. Sample: sorted cells pooled from one or two spleens. The CDR3 bases that were read are TGTGCCAGCAGTCTCTCCGGGACAGGGGTTGAACAGTAC. Translation: CASSLSGTGVEQY. The CDR3 in its entirety is CASSLSGTGVEQYF.